This T cell receptor beta chain was identified during a study of CD8 T cells in ankylosing spondylitis. Study results and caveats: The authors reported significant enrichment of disease-linked clones in matched ankylosing spondylitis synovial fluid. Some of these motif variants have turned up before, in reports on reactive arthritis synovial fluid and blood.

Quantitative 5'-RACE was performed with molecular barcodes, and it yielded the TCR beta libraries. TCRdb re-called the 5' RACE reads through MiXCR, storing one row per CDR3 protein. Of around 320,000 distinct CDR3 sequences listed, less than 25% are singletons. The CDR3 has 14 amino acids. From germline, CDR1 is LNHNV and CDR2 YYDKDF (reference sequence). This clonotype was seen more than once but under ten times. The antigen is unknown. Sequencing was carried out using blood, either unsorted or a sorted T cell fraction (not recorded which). This sequence originates from a female donor with ankylosing spondylitis or in good health (not recorded which). The J gene is TRBJ2-5, the V gene TRBV15, with unresolved D. DNA for the CDR3: TGTGCAGCCAGAAACGAAATGGGATGGGAGACCCAGTACTTC. This sequence encodes CAARNEMGWETQYF.